A single sample is the source of the 9 T cell receptor beta chains below, sequenced in a study of shared clonotypes between healthy human individuals. Here immunoSEQ multiplex PCR was the method, and the copy in TCRdb shows in-frame clones only, minus some. Of 550,000 to 850,000 clones in the sample, 72% were seen once. The sample consisted of memory CD4+ T cells sorted from blood. Subset noted: CD45RA-negative fraction. The receptors here all came from a woman aged 25 to 39 in good health.

At least ten counts were recorded for this clone. V is TRBV11-2 and J is TRBJ2-7, with TRBD1 identical over 9 bases. V shed 4 bases, J shed 5 bases, and the junction held 12 bases outside the gene matches. The CDR3 has 16 residues. Germline V CDR1 and CDR2: SGHAT, FQNNGV. CDR3 sequence: CASSSTPRDRVNEQYF. The DNA of the CDR3 is TGTGCCAGCAGCTCGACACCCCGGGACAGGGTGAACGAGCAGTACTTC. The full variable domain, rest sourced from reference TRBV11-2 and TRBJ2-7, is EAGVAQSPRYKIIEKRQSVAFWCNPISGHATLYWYQQILGQGPKLLIQFQNNGVVDDSQLPKDRFSAERLKGVDSTLKIQPAKLEDSAVYLCASSSTPRDRVNEQYFGPGTRLTVT.

The CDR3 is CASSLWTSENTGELFF. CDR3 nucleotides: TGTGCCAGCAGCCTGTGGACTAGCGAGAACACCGGGGAGCTGTTTTTT. This rearrangement joins TRBV7-6 to TRBJ2-2, with 9 bases lining up with TRBD2. V gave up 5 bases and J gave up 1 base; unmatched junction bases: 5. This CDR3 spans 16 amino acids. The germline V gene encodes CDR1 SGHVS and CDR2 FNYEAQ. Full variable domain (missing parts from reference TRBV7-6 and TRBJ2-2): GAGVSQSPRYKVTKRGQDVALRCDPISGHVSLYWYRQALGQGPEFLTYFNYEAQQDKSGLPNDRFSAERPEGSISTLTIQRTEQRDSAMYRCASSLWTSENTGELFFGEGSRLTVL.

This clone was counted once. The V and J genes are TRBV27 and TRBJ2-1; 9 bases agree with TRBD2. Losses at the gene ends were 6 bases for V and 8 bases for J; bases not matched to a gene: 11. CDR1 and CDR2 from the germline V gene are MNHEY and SMNVEV (reference sequence). The CDR3 is 15 residues long. The CDR3 spells CASRPTVREGYEQFF. CDR3 sequence (DNA): TGTGCCAGCAGACCCACTGTGCGGGAGGGTTATGAGCAGTTCTTC.

This clone showed up just once. This chain connects TRBV29-1 to TRBJ1-2; 8 bases match TRBD1. The CDR3 runs to 16 residues. With 6 bases clipped from V and 0 bases from J, the junction kept 12 bases outside the gene matches. CDR1 is SQVTM, CDR2 ANQGSEA, per germline. CDR3 nucleotide sequence: TGCAGCGTCCTGTCCCGGGACAGGATGACTAACTATGGCTACACCTTC. Translated, it gives CSVLSRDRMTNYGYTF.

The gene calls are TRBV20-1 and TRBJ2-1, with no clear D. Between the trimmed V and J ends, which lost 4 bases and 9 bases, there was a span of 10 bases. The germline CDR1 and CDR2 sequences are DFQATT and SNEGSKA (reference sequence). This CDR3 spans 11 amino acids. CDR3 sequence: CSAIRAAEQFF. CDR3 DNA sequence: TGCAGTGCTATAAGGGCGGCTGAGCAGTTCTTC.

This chain connects TRBV6-5 to TRBJ1-5; TRBD1 aligns across 8 bases. Germline CDR1 MNHEY, CDR2 SVGAGI. Trimming took 0 bases from V and 5 from J; bases not matched to a gene: 6. This CDR3 region has 16 residues. The chain's CDR3 is CASSYSWTGKDQPQHF. The CDR3 DNA is TGTGCCAGCAGTTACTCATGGACAGGGAAGGATCAGCCCCAGCATTTT.

The rearrangement links TRBV18 to TRBJ2-5, with D unresolved. This CDR3 comprises 14 residues. CDR1 is KGHSH, CDR2 LQKENI, per germline. The V end lost 6 bases, the J end lost 5 bases, and 16 bases lay between the germline ends. The CDR3 bases are TGTGCCAGCTCCCCGTTCGGCGACGGGGAGACCCAGTACTTC. Amino acid sequence: CASSPFGDGETQYF.

This chain links TRBV11-2 with TRBJ2-1; the match to TRBD1 covers 10 bases. The junction had 7 bases not matched to a gene; V was cut back by 5 bases and J by 6 bases. This CDR3 has 15 residues. From germline, CDR1 is SGHAT and CDR2 FQNNGV. In DNA, the CDR3 is TGTGCCAGCAGCCATATAGGACAGGGGGTCAATGAGCAGTTCTTC. This gives the protein CASSHIGQGVNEQFF.

The CDR3 bases are TGTGCCAGCAGTTGGACGGGACTCGGTCAGCCCCAGCATTTT. Translation: CASSWTGLGQPQHF. V usage is TRBV6-1 and J usage is TRBJ1-5, with a possible D match to TRBD1 (5 bases). Trimming took 5 bases from V and 6 from J, leaving 14 bases between them. The CDR3 spans 14 residues. The germline V gene has CDR1 MNHNS and CDR2 SASEGT.